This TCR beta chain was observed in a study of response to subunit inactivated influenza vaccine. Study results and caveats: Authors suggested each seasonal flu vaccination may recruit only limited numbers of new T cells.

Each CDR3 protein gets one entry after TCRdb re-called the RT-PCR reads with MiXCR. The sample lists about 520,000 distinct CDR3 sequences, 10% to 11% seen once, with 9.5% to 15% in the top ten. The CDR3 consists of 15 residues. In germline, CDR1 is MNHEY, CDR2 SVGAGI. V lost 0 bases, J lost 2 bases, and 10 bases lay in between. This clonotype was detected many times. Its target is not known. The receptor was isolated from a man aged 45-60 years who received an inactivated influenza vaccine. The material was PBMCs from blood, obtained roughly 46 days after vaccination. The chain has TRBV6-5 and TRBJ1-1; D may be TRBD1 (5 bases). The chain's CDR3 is CASSYSRQGNTEAFF. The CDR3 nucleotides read TGTGCCAGCAGTTACTCGAGGCAGGGAAACACTGAAGCTTTCTTT.